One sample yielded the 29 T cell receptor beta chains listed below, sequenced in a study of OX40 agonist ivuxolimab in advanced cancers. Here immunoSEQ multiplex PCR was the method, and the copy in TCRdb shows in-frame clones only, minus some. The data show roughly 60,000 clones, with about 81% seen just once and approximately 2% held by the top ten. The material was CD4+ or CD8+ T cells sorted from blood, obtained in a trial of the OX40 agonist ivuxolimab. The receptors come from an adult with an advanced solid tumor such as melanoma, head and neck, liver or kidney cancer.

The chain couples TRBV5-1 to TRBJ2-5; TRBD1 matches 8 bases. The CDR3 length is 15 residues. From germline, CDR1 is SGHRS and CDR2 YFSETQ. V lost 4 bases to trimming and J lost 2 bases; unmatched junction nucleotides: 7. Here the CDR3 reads CASSPGTGPQETQYF. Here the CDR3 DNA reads TGCGCCAGCAGCCCTGGGACAGGCCCTCAAGAGACCCAGTACTTC.

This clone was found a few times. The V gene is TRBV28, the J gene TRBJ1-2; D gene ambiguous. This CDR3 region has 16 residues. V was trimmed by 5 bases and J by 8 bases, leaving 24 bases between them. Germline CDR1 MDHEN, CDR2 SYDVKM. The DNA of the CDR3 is TGTGCCAGCAGTCCCCTAGCGGGAGCCCCCCGAAGGGGCTACACCTTC. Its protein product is CASSPLAGAPRRGYTF.

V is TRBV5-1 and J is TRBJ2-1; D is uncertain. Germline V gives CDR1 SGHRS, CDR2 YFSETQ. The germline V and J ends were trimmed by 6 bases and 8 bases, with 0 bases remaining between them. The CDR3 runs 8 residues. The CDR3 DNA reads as TGCGCCAGCAATGAGCAGTTCTTC. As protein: CASNEQFF.

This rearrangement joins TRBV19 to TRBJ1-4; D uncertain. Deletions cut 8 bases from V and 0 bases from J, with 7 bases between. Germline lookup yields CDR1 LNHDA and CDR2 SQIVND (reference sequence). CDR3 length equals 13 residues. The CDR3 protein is CASRTATNEKLFF. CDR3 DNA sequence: TGTGCCAGTCGAACGGCAACTAATGAAAAACTGTTTTTT.

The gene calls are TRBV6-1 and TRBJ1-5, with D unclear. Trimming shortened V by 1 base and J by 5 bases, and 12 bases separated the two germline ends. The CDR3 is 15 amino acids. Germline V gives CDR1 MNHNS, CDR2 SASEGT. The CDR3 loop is CASSEGNSYHQPQHF. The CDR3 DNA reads TGTGCCAGCAGTGAAGGGAACAGCTACCATCAGCCCCAGCATTTT.

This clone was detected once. The CDR3 bases are TGTGCCAGCAGGTGGGCGTGGGCTCAAGTTGGCTACACCTTC. As protein: CASRWAWAQVGYTF. The V call is TRBV5-6, the J call TRBJ1-2; D ambiguous. The CDR3 has 14 amino acids. From germline, CDR1 is SGHDT and CDR2 YYEEEE. The V end lost 5 bases, the J end lost 7 bases, and 18 bases lay between the germline ends.

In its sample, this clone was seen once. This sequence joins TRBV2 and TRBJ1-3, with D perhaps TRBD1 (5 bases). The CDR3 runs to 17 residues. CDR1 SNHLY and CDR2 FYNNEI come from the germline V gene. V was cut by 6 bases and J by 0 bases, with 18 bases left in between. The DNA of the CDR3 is TGTGCCAGCAGATTTTCGGCAGGGATGAGCTCTGGAAACACCATATATTTT. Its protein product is CASRFSAGMSSGNTIYF.

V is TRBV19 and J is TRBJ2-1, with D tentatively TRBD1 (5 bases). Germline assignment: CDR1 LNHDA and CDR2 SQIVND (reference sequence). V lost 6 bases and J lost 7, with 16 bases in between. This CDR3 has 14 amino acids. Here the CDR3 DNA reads TGTGCCAGTAGGGGCGGACAACCGGCGAATGAGCAGTTCTTC. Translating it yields CASRGGQPANEQFF.

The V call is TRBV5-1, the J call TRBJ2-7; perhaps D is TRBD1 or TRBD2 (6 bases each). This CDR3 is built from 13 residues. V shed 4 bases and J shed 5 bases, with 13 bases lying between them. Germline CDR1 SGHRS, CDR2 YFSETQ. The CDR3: CASSVRGDHEQYF. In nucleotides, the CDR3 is TGCGCCAGCAGCGTGAGGGGGGATCACGAGCAGTACTTC.

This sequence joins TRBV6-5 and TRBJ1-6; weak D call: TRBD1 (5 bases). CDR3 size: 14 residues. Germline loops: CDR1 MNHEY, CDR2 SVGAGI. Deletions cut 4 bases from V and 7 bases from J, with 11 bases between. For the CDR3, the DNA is TGTGCCAGCAGTTTGGGACCGGGGAATTCACCCCTCCACTTT. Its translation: CASSLGPGNSPLHF.

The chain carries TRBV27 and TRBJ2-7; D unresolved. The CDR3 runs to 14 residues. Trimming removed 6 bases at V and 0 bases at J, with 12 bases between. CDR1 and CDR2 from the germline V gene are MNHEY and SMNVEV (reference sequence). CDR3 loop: CASRRLQSSYEQYF. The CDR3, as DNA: TGTGCCAGCAGACGGCTCCAGAGCTCCTACGAGCAGTACTTC.

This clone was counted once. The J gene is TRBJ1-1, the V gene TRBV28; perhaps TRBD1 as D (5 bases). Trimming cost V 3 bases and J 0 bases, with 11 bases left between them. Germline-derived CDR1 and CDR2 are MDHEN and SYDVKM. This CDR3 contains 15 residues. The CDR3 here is CASSLYGTVNTEAFF. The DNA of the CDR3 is TGTGCCAGCAGTTTGTACGGGACGGTGAACACTGAAGCTTTCTTT.

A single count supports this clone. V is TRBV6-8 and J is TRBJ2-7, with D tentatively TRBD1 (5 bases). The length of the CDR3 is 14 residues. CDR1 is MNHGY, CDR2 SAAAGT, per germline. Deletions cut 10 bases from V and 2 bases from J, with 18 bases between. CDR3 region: CATIRWTPPYEQYF. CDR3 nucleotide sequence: TGTGCCACCATACGTTGGACACCCCCCTACGAGCAGTACTTC.

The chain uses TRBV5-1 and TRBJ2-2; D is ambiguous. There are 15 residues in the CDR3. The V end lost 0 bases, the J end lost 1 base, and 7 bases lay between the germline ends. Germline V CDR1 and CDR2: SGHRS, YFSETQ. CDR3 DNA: TGCGCCAGCAGCTTGGGGGCACGGAACACCGGGGAGCTGTTTTTT. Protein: CASSLGARNTGELFF.

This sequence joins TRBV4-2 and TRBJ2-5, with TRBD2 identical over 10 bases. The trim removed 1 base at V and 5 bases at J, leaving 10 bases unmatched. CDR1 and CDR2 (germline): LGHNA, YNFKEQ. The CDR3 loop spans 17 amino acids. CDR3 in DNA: TGTGCCAGCAGCCAAGGGAGCCTAGCGGGGGATGGGGAGACCCAGTACTTC. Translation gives CASSQGSLAGDGETQYF.

The CDR3 sequence is CASSLAGGRGNEQFF. The CDR3 DNA reads TGTGCCAGCAGCTTAGCCGGCGGGAGGGGCAATGAGCAGTTCTTC. The chain couples TRBV7-9 to TRBJ2-1; 9 bases agree with TRBD2. The CDR3 sequence is 15 residues long. The V gene's germline CDR1 is SEHNR and CDR2 FQNEAQ (reference sequence). J gave up 6 bases and V 0 bases, and 3 bases lay outside the gene matches. The complete variable domain, with remaining parts taken from reference TRBV7-9 and TRBJ2-1, reads DTGVSQNPRHKITKRGQNVTFRCDPISEHNRLYWYRQTLGQGPEFLTYFQNEAQLEKSRLLSDRFSAERPKGSFSTLEIQRTEQGDSAMYLCASSLAGGRGNEQFFGPGTRLTVL.

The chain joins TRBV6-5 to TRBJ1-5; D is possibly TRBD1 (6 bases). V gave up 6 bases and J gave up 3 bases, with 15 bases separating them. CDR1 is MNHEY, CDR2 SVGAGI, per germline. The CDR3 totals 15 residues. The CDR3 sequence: CASRDGQGYNQPQHF. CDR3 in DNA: TGTGCCAGCAGAGACGGGCAGGGGTACAATCAGCCCCAGCATTTT.

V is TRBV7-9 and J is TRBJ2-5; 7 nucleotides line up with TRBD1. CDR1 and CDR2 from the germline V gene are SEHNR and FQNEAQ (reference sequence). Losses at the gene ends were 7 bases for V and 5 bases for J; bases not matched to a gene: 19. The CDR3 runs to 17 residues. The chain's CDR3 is CASTPPGGSGPGETQYF. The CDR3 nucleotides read TGTGCCAGCACCCCCCCAGGGGGATCGGGCCCTGGGGAGACCCAGTACTTC.

The CDR3 is CASSPSERSSYNEQFF. As DNA, the CDR3 is TGTGCCAGCAGCCCGAGTGAACGGAGCTCCTACAATGAGCAGTTCTTC. The chain links TRBV11-2 to TRBJ2-1, with unresolved D. Germline V gene data show CDR1 as SGHAT and CDR2 as FQNNGV. Trimming stripped 5 bases from V and 0 bases from J, with 14 bases between. The CDR3 loop spans 16 amino acids.

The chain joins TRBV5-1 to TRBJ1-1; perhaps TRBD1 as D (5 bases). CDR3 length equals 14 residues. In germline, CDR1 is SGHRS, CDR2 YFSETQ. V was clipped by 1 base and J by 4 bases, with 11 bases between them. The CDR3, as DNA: TGCGCCAGCAGCTTGCAGGGCAGTGTCACTGAAGCTTTCTTT. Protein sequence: CASSLQGSVTEAFF.

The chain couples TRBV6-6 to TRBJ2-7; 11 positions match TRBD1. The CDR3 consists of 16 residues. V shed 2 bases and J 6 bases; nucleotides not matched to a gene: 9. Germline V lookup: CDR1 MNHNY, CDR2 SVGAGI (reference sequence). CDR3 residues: CASSYGGQGGFVEQYF. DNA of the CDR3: TGTGCCAGCAGTTACGGGGGACAGGGGGGGTTTGTCGAGCAGTACTTC.

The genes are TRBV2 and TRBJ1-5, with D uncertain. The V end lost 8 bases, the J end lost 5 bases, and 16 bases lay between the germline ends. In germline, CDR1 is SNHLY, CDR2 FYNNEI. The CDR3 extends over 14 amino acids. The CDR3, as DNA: TGTGCCAGCCGCTTCAATAGTGCCTATCAGCCCCAGCATTTT. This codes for CASRFNSAYQPQHF.

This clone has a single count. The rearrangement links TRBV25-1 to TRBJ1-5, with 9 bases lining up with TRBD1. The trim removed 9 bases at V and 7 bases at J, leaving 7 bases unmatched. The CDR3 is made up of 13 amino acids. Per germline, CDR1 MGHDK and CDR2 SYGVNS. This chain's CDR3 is CASKGQGNQPQHF. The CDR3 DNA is TGTGCCAGTAAGGGACAGGGTAACCAGCCCCAGCATTTT. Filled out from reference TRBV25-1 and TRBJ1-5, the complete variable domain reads EADIYQTPRYLVIGTGKKITLECSQTMGHDKMYWYQQDPGMELHLIHYSYGVNSTEKGDLSSESTVSRIRTEHFPLTLESARPSHTSQYLCASKGQGNQPQHFGDGTRLSIL.

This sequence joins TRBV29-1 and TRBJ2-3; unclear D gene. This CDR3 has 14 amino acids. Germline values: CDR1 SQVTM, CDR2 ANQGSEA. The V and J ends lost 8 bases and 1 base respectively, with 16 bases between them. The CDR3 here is CSFRVPLGTDTQYF. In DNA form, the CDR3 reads TGCAGCTTCCGGGTGCCGCTGGGCACAGATACGCAGTATTTT.

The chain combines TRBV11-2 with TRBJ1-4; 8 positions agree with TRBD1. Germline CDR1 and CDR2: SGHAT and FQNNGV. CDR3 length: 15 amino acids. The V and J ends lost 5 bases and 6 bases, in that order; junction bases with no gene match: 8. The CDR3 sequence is CASSLAGTGYEKLFF. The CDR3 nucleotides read TGTGCCAGCAGCCTTGCCGGGACAGGATATGAAAAACTGTTTTTT.

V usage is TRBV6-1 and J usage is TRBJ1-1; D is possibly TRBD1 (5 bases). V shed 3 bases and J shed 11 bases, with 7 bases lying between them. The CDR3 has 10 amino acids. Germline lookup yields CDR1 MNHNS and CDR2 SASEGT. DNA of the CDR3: TGTGCCAGCAGTGATACAGGTGCTTTCTTT. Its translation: CASSDTGAFF.

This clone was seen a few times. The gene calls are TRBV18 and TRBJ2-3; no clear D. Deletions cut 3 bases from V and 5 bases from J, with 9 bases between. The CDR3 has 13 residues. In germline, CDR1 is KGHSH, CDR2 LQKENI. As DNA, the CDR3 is TGTGCCAGCTCACCGGGTGGGCGAGATACGCAGTATTTT. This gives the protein CASSPGGRDTQYF.

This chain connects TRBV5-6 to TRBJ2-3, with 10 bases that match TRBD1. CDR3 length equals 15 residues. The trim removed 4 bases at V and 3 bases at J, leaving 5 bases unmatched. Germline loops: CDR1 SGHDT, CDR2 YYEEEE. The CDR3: CASSRQGAETDTQYF. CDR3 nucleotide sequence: TGTGCCAGCAGCCGACAGGGGGCTGAGACAGATACGCAGTATTTT.

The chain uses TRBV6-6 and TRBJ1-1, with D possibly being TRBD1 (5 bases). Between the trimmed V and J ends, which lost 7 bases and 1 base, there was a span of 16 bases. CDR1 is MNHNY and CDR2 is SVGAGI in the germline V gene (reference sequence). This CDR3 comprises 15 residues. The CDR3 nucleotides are TGTGCCAGCACCCAAGCAGGGATCCAGAACACTGAAGCTTTCTTT. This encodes CASTQAGIQNTEAFF.